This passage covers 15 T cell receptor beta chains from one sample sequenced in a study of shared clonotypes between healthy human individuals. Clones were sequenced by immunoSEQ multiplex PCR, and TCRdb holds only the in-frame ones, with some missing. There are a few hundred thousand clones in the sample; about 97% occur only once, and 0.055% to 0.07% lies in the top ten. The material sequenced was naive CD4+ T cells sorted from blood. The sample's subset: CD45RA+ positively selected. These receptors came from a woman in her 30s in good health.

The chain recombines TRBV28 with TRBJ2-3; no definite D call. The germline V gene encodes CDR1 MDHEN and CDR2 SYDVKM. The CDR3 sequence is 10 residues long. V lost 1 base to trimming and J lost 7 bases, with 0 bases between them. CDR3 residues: CASSLYTQYF. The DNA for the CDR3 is TGTGCCAGCAGTTTATATACGCAGTATTTT.

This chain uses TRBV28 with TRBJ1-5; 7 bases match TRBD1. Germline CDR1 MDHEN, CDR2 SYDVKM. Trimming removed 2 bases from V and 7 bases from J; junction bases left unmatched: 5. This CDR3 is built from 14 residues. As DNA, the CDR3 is TGTGCCAGCAGTTTACAGGGGGGTAGGCAGCCCCAGCATTTT. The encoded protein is CASSLQGGRQPQHF.

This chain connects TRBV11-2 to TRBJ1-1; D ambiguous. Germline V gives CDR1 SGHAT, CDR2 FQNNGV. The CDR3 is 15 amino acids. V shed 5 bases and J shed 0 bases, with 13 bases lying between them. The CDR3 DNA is TGTGCCAGCAGCATGACTGATTTCATGAACACTGAAGCTTTCTTT. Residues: CASSMTDFMNTEAFF.

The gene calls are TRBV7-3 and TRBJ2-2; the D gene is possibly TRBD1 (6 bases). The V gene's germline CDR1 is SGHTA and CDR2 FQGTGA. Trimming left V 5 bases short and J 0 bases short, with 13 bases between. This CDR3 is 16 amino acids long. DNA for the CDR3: TGTGCCAGCAGCATACAGGGTACTACGAACACCGGGGAGCTGTTTTTT. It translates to CASSIQGTTNTGELFF.

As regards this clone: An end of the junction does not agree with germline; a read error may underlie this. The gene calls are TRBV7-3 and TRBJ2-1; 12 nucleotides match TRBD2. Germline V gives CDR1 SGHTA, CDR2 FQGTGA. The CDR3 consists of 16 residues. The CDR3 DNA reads TGTGCCAGCAGCATAACCGGGACTAGCGGGTACAGTGAGCAGTTCTTC. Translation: CASSITGTSGYSEQFF. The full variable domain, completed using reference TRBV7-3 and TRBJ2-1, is GAGVSQTPSNKVTEKGKYVELRCDPISGHTALYWYRQSLGQGPEFLIYFQGTGAADDSGLPNDRFFAVRPEGSVSTLKIQRTERGDSAVYLCASSITGTSGYSEQFFGPGTRLTVL.

The CDR3 loop is CAISESQGQLMNTEAFF. CDR3 in DNA: TGTGCCATCAGTGAGTCCCAGGGACAGCTAATGAACACTGAAGCTTTCTTT. The rearrangement uses TRBV10-3 and TRBJ1-1; 7 bases agree with TRBD1. CDR1 ENHRY and CDR2 SYGVKD come from the germline V gene. The CDR3 runs to 17 residues. Trimming removed 0 bases from V and 0 bases from J; junction bases left unmatched: 7.

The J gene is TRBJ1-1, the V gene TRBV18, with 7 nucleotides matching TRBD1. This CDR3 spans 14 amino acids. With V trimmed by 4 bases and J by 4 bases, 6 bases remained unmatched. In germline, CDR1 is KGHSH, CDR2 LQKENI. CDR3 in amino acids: CASSQTGPGTEAFF. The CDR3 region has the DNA TGTGCCAGCTCACAGACAGGGCCGGGCACTGAAGCTTTCTTT.

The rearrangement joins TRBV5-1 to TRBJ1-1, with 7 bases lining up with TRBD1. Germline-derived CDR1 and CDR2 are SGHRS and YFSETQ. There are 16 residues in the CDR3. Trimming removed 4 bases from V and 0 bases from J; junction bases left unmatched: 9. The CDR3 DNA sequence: TGCGCCAGCAGCCCCGGGACAGCCCATATGAACACTGAAGCTTTCTTT. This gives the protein CASSPGTAHMNTEAFF.

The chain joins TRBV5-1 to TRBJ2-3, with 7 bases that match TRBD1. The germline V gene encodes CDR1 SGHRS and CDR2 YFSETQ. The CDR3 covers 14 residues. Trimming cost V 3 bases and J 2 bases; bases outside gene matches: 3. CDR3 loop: CASSSGQNTDTQYF. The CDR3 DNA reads TGCGCCAGCAGCTCGGGACAGAACACAGATACGCAGTATTTT.

The CDR3 sequence: CASSLAPGKGESYEQYF. DNA of the CDR3: TGCGCCAGCAGCTTGGCCCCAGGAAAGGGGGAATCGTACGAGCAGTACTTC. The chain carries TRBV5-1 and TRBJ2-7; D may be TRBD1 (6 bases). Trimming left V 0 bases short and J 4 bases short, with 20 bases between. Per the germline V gene, CDR1 is SGHRS and CDR2 is YFSETQ. The CDR3 runs to 17 residues.

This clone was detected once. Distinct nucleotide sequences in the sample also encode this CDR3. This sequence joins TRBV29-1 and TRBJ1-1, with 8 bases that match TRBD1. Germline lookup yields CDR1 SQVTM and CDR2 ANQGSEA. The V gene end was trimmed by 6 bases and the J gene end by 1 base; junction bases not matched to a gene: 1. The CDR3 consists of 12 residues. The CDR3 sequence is CSVGQGNTEAFF. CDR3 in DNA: TGCAGCGTAGGACAGGGGAACACTGAAGCTTTCTTT.

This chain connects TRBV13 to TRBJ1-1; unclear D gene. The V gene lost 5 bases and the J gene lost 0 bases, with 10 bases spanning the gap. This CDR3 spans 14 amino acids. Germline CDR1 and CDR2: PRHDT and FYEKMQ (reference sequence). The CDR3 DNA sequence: TGTGCCAGCAGCCCCTTTAATGTGAACACTGAAGCTTTCTTT. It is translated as CASSPFNVNTEAFF.

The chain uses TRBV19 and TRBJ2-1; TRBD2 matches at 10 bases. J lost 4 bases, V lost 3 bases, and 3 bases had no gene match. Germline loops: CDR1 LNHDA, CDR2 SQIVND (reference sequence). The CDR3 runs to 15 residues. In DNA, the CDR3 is TGTGCCAGTAGTATTTCACTAGCGGGGTACAATGAGCAGTTCTTC. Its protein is CASSISLAGYNEQFF.

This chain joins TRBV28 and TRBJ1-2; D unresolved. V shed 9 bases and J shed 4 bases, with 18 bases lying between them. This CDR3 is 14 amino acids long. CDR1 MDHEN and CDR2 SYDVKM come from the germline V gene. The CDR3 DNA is TGTGCCAGTCTACCCCCCTCGACGCGCTATGGCTACACCTTC. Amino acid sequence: CASLPPSTRYGYTF.

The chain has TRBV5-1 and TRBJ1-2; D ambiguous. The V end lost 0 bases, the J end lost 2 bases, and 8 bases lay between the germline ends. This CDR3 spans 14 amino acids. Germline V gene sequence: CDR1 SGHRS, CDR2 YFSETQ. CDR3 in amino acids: CASSLGAGNYGYTF. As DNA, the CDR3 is TGCGCCAGCAGCTTGGGGGCGGGGAACTATGGCTACACCTTC.